Listed below are T cell receptor beta chains from one sample, sequenced in a study of beta chain features in type 1 diabetes. Assay used: immunoSEQ multiplex PCR; TCRdb lists only in-frame clones, some missing. Of 550,000 to 850,000 clones in the sample, roughly 12% are singletons; the top ten hold less than 0.025%. The sequencing input was naive CD4+ T cells from blood. These receptors were obtained from a man between 18 and 29 years old with type 1 diabetes. The CDR3 runs from the conserved cysteine through the conserved F or W. A D gene is named only where the DNA matches it firmly. Size is stated for part of the rows, as once, few or many counts, or as a class when the clone is expanded.

d_gene | abundance | j_gene | v_gene | CDR3nt | CDR3aa
. | few | TRBJ1-4 | TRBV6-6 | TGTGCCAGCAGTGCAGGAGCATATGAAAAACTGTTTTTT | CASSAGAYEKLFF
. | few | TRBJ2-4 | TRBV7-9 | TGTGCCAGCAGCCCTTGGGAACCTCAAAACATTCAGTACTTC | CASSPWEPQNIQYF
. | . | TRBJ1-1 | TRBV27 | TGTGCCAGCACCCTAGTGGGGGGAAACACTGAAGCTTTCTTT | CASTLVGGNTEAFF
. | . | TRBJ1-1 | TRBV25-1 | TGTGCCAGCAGTGAATACACTGAAGCTTTCTTT | CASSEYTEAFF
. | . | TRBJ1-5 | TRBV10-3 | TGTGCCATCAGTGTTGAGAGCAATCAGCCCCAGCATTTT | CAISVESNQPQHF
. | . | TRBJ2-7 | TRBV29-1 | TGCAGCGTTGACATGCGAGACAGGTCCAACGAGCAGTACTTC | CSVDMRDRSNEQYF
. | few | TRBJ1-2 | TRBV30 | TGTGCCTGGAGTCTGGGTCCCCTCTATGGCTACACCTTC | CAWSLGPLYGYTF
TRBD2 | . | TRBJ2-1 | TRBV25-1 | TGTGCCAGCAGTGAATTCTCGGGGCGGGAGGACAATGAGCAGTTCTTC | CASSEFSGREDNEQFF
TRBD2 | few | TRBJ2-3 | TRBV9 | TGTGCCAGCAGCCCCCGACTAGGCGGGGGGCCTCCAGGGGATACGCAGTATTTT | CASSPRLGGGPPGDTQYF
. | few | TRBJ1-1 | TRBV15 | TGTGCCACCAGCCCCCAGGACCCGAACACTGAAGCTTTCTTT | CATSPQDPNTEAFF
. | once | TRBJ1-2 | TRBV30 | TGTGCCTGGAGTGTACTGGAGGGCGGGTATGGCTACACCTTC | CAWSVLEGGYGYTF
. | few | TRBJ2-3 | TRBV30 | TGTGCCTGGAGTCTCGAGGGTCACCGGGATACGCAGTATTTT | CAWSLEGHRDTQYF
. | . | TRBJ1-1 | TRBV7-9 | TGTGCCAGCAGCCAGATACCTGACCGGAACACTGAAGCTTTCTTT | CASSQIPDRNTEAFF
TRBD1 | few | TRBJ1-2 | TRBV29-1 | TGCAGCGTCTACAGGGGGCAGGGCTACACCTTC | CSVYRGQGYTF
TRBD2 | few | TRBJ2-1 | TRBV19 | TGTGCCAGTAAGGGACTAAACAATGAGCAGTTCTTC | CASKGLNNEQFF
TRBD2 | few | TRBJ2-1 | TRBV7-3 | TGTGCCAGCAGCTTAATGGAACTAGCGGCGTCCTACAATGAGCAGTTCTTC | CASSLMELAASYNEQFF
. | . | TRBJ2-3 | TRBV5-4 | TGTGCCAGCAGCTTGGTAGGACTGAGCACAGATACGCAGTATTTT | CASSLVGLSTDTQYF
. | . | TRBJ1-2 | TRBV14 | TGTGCCAGCAGCCAAGATCGGAGTGGCTACACCTTC | CASSQDRSGYTF
TRBD1 | . | TRBJ1-2 | TRBV30 | TGTGCCTGGAGAGATCACCTCCGGGACAGGGGTTTAGGAGGCTACACCTTC | CAWRDHLRDRGLGGYTF
TRBD1 | . | TRBJ1-4 | TRBV30 | TGTGCCTGGGACAGGGGGTTCGAAAAACTGTTTTTT | CAWDRGFEKLFF
. | . | TRBJ1-2 | TRBV9 | TGTGCCAGCAGCGTAAGCCCAGCTAACTATGGCTACACCTTC | CASSVSPANYGYTF
. | . | TRBJ2-3 | TRBV11-1 | TGTGCCAGCAGCTTAGGGGGCACAGATACGCAGTATTTT | CASSLGGTDTQYF
. | . | TRBJ2-1 | TRBV4-1 | TGCGCCAGCAGCCAAGCGGCCAATTACAATGAGCAGTTCTTC | CASSQAANYNEQFF
TRBD1 | . | TRBJ1-4 | TRBV27 | TGTGCCAGCAGTTTATCGATCGGACAGGGGCGCAGGGCTAATGAAAAACTGTTTTTT | CASSLSIGQGRRANEKLFF
TRBD2 | . | TRBJ2-3 | TRBV7-9 | TGTGCCAGCAGCAGAACTAGCGGGGAAACAGATACGCAGTATTTT | CASSRTSGETDTQYF
TRBD1 | . | TRBJ2-2 | TRBV29-1 | TGCAGCGTTGGGGGTACCAACAGGGGCACGAACACCGGGGAGCTGTTTTTT | CSVGGTNRGTNTGELFF